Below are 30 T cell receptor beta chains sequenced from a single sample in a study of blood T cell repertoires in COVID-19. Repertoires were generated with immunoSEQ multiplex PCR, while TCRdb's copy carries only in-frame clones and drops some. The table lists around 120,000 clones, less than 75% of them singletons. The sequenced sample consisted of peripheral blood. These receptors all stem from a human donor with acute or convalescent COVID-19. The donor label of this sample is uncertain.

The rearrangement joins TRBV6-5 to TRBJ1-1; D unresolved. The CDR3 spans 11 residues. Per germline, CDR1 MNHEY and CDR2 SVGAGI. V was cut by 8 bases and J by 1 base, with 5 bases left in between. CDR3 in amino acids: CASYKNTEAFF. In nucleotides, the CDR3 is TGTGCCAGCTACAAGAACACTGAAGCTTTCTTT.

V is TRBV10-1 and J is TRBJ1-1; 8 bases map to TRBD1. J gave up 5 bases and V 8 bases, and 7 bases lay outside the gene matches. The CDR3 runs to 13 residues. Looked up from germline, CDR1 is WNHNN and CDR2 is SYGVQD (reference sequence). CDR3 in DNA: TGCGCCAGCCGCGAGACAGGGGTTACTGAAGCTTTCTTT. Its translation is CASRETGVTEAFF.

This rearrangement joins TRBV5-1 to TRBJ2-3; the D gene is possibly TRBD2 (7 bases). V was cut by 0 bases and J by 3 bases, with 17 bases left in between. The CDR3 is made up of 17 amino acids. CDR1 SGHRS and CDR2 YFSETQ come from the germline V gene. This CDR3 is CASSLAALGGETDTQYF. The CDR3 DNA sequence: TGCGCCAGCAGCTTGGCTGCATTAGGGGGGGAAACAGATACGCAGTATTTT.

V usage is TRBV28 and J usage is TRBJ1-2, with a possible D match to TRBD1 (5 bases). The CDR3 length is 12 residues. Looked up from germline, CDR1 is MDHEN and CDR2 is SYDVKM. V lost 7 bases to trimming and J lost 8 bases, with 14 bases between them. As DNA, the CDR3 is TGTGCCAGCAATGGGGGGGGAAAAGGCTACACCTTC. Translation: CASNGGGKGYTF.

The CDR3 spells CSVSPTRWRYYNEQFF. The CDR3 coding sequence is TGCAGCGTTAGCCCAACCCGATGGAGATACTACAATGAGCAGTTCTTC. The chain couples TRBV29-1 to TRBJ2-1; no clear D. Trimming removed 5 bases from V and 3 bases from J, with 20 bases in between. Germline values: CDR1 SQVTM, CDR2 ANQGSEA. This CDR3 spans 16 amino acids.

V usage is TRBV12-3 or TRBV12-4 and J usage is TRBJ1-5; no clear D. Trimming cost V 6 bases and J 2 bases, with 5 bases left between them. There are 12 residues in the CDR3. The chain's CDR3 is CASSGGNQPQHF. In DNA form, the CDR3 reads TGTGCCAGCAGCGGGGGCAATCAGCCCCAGCATTTT.

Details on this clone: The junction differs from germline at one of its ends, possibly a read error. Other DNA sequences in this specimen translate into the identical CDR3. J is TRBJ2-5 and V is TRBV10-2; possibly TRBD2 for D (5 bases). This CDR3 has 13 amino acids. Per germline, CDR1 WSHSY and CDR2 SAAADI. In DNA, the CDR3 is TGCGCTAGCAGTGTAAGAGGGAAAGAGACCCAGTACTTC. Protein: CASSVRGKETQYF.

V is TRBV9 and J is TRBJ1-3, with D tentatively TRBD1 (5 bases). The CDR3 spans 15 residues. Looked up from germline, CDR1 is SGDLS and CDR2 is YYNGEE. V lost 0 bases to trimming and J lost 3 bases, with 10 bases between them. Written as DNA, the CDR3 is TGTGCCAGCAGCGTAGAGGGGAATGATGGAAACACCATATATTTT. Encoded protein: CASSVEGNDGNTIYF.

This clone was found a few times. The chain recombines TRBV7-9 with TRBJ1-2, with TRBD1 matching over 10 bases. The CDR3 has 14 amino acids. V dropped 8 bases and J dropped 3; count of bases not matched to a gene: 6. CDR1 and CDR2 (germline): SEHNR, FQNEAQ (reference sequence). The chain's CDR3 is CASRSGQGYYGYTF. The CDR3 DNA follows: TGTGCCAGCCGGTCGGGACAGGGGTACTATGGCTACACCTTC.

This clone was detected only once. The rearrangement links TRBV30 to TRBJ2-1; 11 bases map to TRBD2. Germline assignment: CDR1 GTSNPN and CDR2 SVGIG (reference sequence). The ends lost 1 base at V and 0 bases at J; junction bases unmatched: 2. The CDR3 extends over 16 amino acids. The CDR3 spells CAWSALAGGSYNEQFF. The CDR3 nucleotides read TGTGCCTGGAGTGCTCTAGCGGGGGGCTCCTACAATGAGCAGTTCTTC.

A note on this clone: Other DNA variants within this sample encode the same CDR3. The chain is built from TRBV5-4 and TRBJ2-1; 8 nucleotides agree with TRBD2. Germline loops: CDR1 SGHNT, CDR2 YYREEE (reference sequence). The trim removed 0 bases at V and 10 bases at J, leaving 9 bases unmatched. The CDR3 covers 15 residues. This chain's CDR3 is CASSLGGGGPGEQFF. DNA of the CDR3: TGTGCCAGCAGCTTGGGGGGCGGGGGGCCGGGGGAGCAGTTCTTC.

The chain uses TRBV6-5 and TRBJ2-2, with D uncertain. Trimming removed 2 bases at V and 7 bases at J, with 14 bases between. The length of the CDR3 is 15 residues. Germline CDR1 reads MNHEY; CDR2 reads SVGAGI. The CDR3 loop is CASSYPDRGFGELFF. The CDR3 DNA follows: TGTGCCAGCAGTTACCCAGATCGCGGATTCGGGGAGCTGTTTTTT.

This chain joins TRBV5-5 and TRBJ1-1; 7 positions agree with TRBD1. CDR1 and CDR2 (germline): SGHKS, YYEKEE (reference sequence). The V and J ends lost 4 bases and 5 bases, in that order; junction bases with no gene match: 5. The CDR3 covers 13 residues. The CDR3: CASSRTGVTEAFF. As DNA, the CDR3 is TGTGCCAGCAGCCGTACAGGGGTGACTGAAGCTTTCTTT.

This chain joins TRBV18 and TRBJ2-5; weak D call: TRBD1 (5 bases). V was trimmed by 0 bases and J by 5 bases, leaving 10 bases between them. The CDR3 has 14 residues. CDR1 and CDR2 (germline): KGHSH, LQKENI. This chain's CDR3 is CASSPPAGKETQYF. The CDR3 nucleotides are TGTGCCAGCTCACCACCGGCAGGGAAGGAGACCCAGTACTTC.

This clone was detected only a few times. CDR3 region: CAPFRGLAEKLFF. For the CDR3, the DNA is TGTGCCCCATTCCGGGGACTGGCTGAAAAACTGTTTTTT. J is TRBJ1-4 and V is TRBV24-1; weak D call: TRBD1 (5 bases). The CDR3 runs to 13 residues. Germline CDR1 reads KGHDR; CDR2 reads SFDVKD. V lost 12 bases and J lost 7, with 17 bases in between.

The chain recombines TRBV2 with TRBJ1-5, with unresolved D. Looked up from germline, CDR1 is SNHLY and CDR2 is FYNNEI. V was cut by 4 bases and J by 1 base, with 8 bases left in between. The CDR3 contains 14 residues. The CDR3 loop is CASSARFSNQPQHF. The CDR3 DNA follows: TGTGCCAGCAGTGCCAGATTCAGCAATCAGCCCCAGCATTTT.

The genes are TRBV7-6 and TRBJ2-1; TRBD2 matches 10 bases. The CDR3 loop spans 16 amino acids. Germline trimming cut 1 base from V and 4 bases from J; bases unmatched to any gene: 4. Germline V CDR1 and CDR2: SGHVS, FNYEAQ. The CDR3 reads CASSLGVSGGYNEQFF. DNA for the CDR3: TGTGCCAGCAGCTTAGGGGTTAGCGGGGGGTACAATGAGCAGTTCTTC.

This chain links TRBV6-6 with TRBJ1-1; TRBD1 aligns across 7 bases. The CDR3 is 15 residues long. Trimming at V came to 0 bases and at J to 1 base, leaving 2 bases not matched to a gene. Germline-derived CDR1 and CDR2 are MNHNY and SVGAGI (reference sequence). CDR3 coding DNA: TGTGCCAGCAGTTACTCGAGGGGGCGGAACACTGAAGCTTTCTTT. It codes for CASSYSRGRNTEAFF.

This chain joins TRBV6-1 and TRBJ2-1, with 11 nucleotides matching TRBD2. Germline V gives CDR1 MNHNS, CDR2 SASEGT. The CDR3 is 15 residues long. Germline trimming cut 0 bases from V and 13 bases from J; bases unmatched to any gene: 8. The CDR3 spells CASSEAHSGGAIQFF. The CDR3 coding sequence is TGTGCCAGCAGTGAAGCGCATAGCGGGGGGGCCATACAGTTCTTC.

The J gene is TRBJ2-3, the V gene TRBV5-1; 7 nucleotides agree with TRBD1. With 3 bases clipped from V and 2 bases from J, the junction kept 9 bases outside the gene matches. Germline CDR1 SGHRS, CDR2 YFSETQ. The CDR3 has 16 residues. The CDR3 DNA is TGCGCCAGCAGCTGGACACCGGGACAGATCACAGATACGCAGTATTTT. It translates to CASSWTPGQITDTQYF.

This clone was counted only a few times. CDR3 nucleotides: TGCGCCAGCCGTCTAGCGGAGACCTACAATGAGCAGTTCTTC. Amino acid sequence: CASRLAETYNEQFF. The genes are TRBV5-1 and TRBJ2-1; 7 bases align to TRBD2. V lost 7 bases, J lost 2 bases, and 6 bases stayed unmatched. The CDR3 runs to 14 residues. Looked up from germline, CDR1 is SGHRS and CDR2 is YFSETQ.

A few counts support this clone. CDR3 in DNA: TGTGCCAGCAAAGTAAGCGGGGGCGAGACCCAGTACTTC. Its protein product is CASKVSGGETQYF. The genes are TRBV6-5 and TRBJ2-5; TRBD2 matches 8 bases. The CDR3 has 13 residues. V was clipped by 7 bases and J by 5 bases; unmatched bases: 6. From germline, CDR1 is MNHEY and CDR2 SVGAGI.

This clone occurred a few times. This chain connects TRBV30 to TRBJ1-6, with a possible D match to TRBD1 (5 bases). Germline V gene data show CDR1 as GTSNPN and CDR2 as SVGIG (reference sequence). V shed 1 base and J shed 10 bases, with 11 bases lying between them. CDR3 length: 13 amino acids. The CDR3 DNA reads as TGTGCCTGGAGTGCCAGGGATGGATCACCCCTCCACTTT. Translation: CAWSARDGSPLHF.

The CDR3 here is CASRPIGTEAYYGYTF. The CDR3, as DNA: TGTGCCAGCAGGCCCATAGGGACAGAGGCGTACTATGGCTACACCTTC. This rearrangement joins TRBV28 to TRBJ1-2, with 7 positions matching TRBD1. V trimming: 6 bases; J trimming: 3 bases; junction bases outside the gene matches: 13. The CDR3 is made up of 16 amino acids. Germline V CDR1 and CDR2: MDHEN, SYDVKM.

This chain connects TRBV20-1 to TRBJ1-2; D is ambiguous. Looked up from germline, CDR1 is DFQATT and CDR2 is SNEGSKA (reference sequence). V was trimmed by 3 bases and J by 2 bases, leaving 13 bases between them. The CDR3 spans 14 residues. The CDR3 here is CSASLGWENYGYTF. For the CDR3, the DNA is TGCAGTGCTAGTCTAGGATGGGAGAACTATGGCTACACCTTC.

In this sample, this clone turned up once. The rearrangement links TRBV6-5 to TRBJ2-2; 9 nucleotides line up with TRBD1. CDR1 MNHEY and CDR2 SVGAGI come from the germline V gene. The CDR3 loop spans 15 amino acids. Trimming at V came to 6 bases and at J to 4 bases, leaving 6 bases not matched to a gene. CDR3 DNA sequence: TGTGCCAGCAGCTCCGGGACAGGGTTCACCGGGGAGCTGTTTTTT. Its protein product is CASSSGTGFTGELFF.

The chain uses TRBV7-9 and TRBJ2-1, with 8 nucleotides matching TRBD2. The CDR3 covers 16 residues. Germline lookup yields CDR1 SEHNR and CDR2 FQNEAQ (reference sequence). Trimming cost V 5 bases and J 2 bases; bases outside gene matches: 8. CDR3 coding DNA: TGTGCCAGCAGCGACACGGGAGGGGGGGCCTACAATGAGCAGTTCTTC. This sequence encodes CASSDTGGGAYNEQFF.

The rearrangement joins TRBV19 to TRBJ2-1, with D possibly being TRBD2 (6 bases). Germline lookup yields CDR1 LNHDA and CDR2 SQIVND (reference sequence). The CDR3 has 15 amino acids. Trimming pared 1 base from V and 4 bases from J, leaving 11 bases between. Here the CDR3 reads CASSIVPGLYNEQFF. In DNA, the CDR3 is TGTGCCAGTAGTATAGTCCCGGGACTTTACAATGAGCAGTTCTTC.

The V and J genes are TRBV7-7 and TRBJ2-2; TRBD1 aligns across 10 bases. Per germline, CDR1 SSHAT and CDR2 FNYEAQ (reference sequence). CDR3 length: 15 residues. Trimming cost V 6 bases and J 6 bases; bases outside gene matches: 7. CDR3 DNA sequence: TGTGCCAGCAGTTCGTGGGGACAGGGGTCCGGGGAGCTGTTTTTT. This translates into CASSSWGQGSGELFF.

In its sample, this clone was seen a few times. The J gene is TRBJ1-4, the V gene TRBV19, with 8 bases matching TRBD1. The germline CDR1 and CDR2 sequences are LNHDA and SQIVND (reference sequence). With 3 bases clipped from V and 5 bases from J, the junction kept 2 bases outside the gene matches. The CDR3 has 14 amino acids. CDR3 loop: CASSMGDRNEKLFF. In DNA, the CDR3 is TGTGCCAGTAGTATGGGGGACAGGAATGAAAAACTGTTTTTT.